Described below is a single T cell receptor beta chain sequence and its context. Antigen: not known. V dropped 3 bases and J dropped 4; count of bases not matched to a gene: 2. The length of the CDR3 is 13 residues. The germline V gene has CDR1 LNHDA and CDR2 SQIVND (reference sequence). Only in-frame clones appear in the TCRdb table, and some are missing; sequencing was by immunoSEQ multiplex PCR. The table has under 2,000 clones, 20% to 30% seen once; the top ten hold approximately 10%. This specimen comes from a study of T cells in localized non-small cell lung cancer. Findings of the study overall: Uninvolved adjacent lung showed peak T cell clonality, exceeding tumor. Elevated blood T cell density was associated with longer overall survival. Sequencing involved a lone tumor region, leaving heterogeneity possible. Across samples, adjacent lung featured a median roughly 60 of the top 100 tumor clones.

The V and J genes are TRBV19 and TRBJ1-1; 7 bases line up with TRBD1. This clonotype originated in a woman aged 35-75 years with stage III lung adenocarcinoma. The sequenced sample was lung tumor tissue, obtained before any cancer treatment. As DNA, the CDR3 is TGTGCCAGTAGTATGTCAGGGGGCACTGAAGCTTTCTTT. Translated, it gives CASSMSGGTEAFF.